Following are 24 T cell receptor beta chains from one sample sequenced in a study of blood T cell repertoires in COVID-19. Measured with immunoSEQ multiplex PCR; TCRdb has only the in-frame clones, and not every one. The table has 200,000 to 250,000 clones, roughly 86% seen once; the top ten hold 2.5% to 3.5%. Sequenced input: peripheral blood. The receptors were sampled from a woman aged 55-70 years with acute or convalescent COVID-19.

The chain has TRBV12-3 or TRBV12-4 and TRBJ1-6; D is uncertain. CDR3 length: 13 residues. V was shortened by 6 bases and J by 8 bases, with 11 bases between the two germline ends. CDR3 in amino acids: CASSTSSDSPLHF. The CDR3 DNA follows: TGTGCCAGCAGCACGAGTTCGGATTCACCCCTCCACTTT.

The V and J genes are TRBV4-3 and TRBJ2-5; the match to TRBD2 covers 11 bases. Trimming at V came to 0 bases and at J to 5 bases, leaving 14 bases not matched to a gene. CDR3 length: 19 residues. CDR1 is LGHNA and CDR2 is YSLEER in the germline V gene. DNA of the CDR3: TGCGCCAGCAGCCAAGAGGGAACTAGCGGGAGTATCTGGGATGAGACCCAGTACTTC. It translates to CASSQEGTSGSIWDETQYF.

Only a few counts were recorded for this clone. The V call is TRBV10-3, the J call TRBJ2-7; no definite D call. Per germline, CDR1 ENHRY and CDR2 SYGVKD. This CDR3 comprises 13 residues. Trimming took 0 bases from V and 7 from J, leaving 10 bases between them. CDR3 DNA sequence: TGTGCCATCAGTGAGTCGTTCGAGAAGGAGCAGTACTTC. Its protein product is CAISESFEKEQYF.

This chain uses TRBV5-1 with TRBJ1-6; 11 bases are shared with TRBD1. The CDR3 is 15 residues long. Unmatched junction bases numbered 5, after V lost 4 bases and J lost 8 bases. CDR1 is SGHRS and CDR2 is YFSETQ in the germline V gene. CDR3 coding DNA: TGCGCCAGCAGCGGGGACAGGGGGTCGGATTCACCCCTCCACTTT. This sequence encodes CASSGDRGSDSPLHF.

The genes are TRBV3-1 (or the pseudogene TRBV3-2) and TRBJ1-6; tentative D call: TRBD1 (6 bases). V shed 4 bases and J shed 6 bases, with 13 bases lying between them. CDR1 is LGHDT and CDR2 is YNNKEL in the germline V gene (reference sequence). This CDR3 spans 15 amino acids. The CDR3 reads CASSPYREGNSPLHF. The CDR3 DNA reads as TGTGCCAGCAGCCCTTACAGGGAAGGTAATTCACCCCTCCACTTT.

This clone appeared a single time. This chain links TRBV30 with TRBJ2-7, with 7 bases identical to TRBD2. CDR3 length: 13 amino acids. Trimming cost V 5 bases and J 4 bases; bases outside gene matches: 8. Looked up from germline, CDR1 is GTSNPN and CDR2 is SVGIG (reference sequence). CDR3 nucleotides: TGTGCCTGGGGGGGAGGGGTATTGTACGAGCAGTACTTC. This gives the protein CAWGGGVLYEQYF.

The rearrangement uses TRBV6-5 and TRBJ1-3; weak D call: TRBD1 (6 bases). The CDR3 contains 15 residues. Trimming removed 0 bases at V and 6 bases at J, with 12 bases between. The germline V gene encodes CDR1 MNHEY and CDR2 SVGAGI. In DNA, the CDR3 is TGTGCCAGCAGTTACTCGGGGGGGCGCGAAAACACCATATATTTT. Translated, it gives CASSYSGGRENTIYF.

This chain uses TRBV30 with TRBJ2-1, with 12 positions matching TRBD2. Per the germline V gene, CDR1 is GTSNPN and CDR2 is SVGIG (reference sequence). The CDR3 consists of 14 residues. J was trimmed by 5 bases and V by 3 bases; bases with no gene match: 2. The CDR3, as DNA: TGTGCCTGGAGCTGGACTAGCGGGAACAATGAGCAGTTCTTC. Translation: CAWSWTSGNNEQFF.

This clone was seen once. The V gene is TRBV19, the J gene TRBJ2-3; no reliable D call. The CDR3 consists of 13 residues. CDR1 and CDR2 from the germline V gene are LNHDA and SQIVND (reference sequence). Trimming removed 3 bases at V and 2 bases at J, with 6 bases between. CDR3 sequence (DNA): TGTGCCAGTAGTATGTCCTTCACAGATACGCAGTATTTT. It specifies CASSMSFTDTQYF.

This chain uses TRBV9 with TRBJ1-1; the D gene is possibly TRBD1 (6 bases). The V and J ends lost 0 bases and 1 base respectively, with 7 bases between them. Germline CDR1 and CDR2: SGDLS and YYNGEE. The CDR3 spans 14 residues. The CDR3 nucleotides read TGTGCCAGCAGCGTAGCACAGGGGAACACTGAAGCTTTCTTT. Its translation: CASSVAQGNTEAFF.

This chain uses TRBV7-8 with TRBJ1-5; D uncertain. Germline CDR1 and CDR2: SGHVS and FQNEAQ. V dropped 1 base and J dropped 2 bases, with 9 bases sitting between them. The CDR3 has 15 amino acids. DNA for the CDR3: TGTGCCAGCAGCTTAGAAGAAAGAGGCAATCAGCCCCAGCATTTT. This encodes CASSLEERGNQPQHF.

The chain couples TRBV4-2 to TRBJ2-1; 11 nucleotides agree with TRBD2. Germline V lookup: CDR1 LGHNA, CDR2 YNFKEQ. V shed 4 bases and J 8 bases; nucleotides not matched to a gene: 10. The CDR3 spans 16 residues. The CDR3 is CASSPATSGSMYEQFF. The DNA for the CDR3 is TGTGCCAGCAGCCCAGCTACTAGCGGGAGTATGTATGAGCAGTTCTTC.

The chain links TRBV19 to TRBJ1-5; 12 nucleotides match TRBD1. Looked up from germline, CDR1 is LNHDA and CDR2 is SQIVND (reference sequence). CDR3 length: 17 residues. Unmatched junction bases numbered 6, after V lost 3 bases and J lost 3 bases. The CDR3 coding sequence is TGTGCCAGTAGTATGGGGGACAGGGGGCCTTACAATCAGCCCCAGCATTTT. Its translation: CASSMGDRGPYNQPQHF.

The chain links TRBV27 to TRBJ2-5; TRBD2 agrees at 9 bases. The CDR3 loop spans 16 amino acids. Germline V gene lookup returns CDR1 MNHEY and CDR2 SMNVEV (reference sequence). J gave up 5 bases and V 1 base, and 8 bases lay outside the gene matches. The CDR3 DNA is TGTGCCAGCAGTTTATGGGCTAGCGGGGCCTGGGAGACCCAGTACTTC. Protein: CASSLWASGAWETQYF.

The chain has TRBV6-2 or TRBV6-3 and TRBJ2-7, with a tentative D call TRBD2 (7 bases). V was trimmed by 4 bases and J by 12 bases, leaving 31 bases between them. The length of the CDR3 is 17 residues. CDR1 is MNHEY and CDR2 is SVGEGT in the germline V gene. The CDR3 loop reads CASSSRSAPSGGRSPYF. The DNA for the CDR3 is TGTGCCAGCAGTTCGCGCTCAGCACCCTCCGGGGGGCGAAGTCCGTACTTC.

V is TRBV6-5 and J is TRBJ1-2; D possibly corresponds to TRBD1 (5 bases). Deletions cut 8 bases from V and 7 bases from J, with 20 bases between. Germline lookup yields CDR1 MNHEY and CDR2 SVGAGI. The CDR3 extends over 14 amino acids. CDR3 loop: CASGQFWGDRGYTF. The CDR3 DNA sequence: TGTGCCAGCGGTCAGTTCTGGGGGGACCGTGGCTACACCTTC.

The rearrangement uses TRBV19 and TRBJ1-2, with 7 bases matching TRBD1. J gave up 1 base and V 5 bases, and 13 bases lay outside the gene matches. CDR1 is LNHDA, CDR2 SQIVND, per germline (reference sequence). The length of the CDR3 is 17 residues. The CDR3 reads CASSPRTGAKGNYGYTF. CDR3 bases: TGTGCCAGTAGTCCTCGGACAGGAGCCAAGGGTAACTATGGCTACACCTTC.

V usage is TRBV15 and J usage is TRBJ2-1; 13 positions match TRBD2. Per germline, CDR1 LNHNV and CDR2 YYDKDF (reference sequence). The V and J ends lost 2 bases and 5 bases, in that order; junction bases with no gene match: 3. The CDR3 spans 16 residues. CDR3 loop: CATSRSLAGGNNEQFF. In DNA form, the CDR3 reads TGTGCCACCAGCAGATCACTAGCGGGAGGGAACAATGAGCAGTTCTTC.

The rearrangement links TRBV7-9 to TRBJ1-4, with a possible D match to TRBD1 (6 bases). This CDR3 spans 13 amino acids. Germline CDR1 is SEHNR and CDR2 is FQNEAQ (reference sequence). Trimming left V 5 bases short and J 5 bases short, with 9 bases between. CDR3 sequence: CASSPGQNEKLFF. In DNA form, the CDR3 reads TGTGCCAGCAGCCCCGGACAGAATGAAAAACTGTTTTTT.

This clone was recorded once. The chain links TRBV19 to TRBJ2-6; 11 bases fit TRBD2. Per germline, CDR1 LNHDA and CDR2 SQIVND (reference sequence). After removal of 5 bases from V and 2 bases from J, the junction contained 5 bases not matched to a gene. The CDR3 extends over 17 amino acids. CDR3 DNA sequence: TGTGCCAGTAGTTTTAGCGGGAGGGTTCCTGGGGCCAACGTCCTGACTTTC. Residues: CASSFSGRVPGANVLTF.

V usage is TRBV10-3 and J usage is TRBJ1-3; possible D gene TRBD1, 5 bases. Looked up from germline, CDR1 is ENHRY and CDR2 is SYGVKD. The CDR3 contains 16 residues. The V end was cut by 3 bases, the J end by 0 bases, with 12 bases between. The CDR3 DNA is TGTGCCATCAGTGACCCTCAGACAGACTCTGGAAACACCATATATTTT. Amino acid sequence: CAISDPQTDSGNTIYF.

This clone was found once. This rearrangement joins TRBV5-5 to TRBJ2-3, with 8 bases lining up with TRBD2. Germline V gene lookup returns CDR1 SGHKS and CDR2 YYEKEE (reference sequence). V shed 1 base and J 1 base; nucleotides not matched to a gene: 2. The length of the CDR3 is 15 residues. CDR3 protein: CASSLSGSGTDTQYF. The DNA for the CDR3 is TGTGCCAGCAGCTTGAGCGGGAGCGGCACAGATACGCAGTATTTT.

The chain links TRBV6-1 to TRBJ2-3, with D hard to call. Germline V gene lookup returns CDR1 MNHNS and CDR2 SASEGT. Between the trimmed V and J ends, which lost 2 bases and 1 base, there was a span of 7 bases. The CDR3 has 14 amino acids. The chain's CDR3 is CASSEQFGTDTQYF. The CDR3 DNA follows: TGTGCCAGCAGTGAACAGTTTGGCACAGATACGCAGTATTTT.

The CDR3 DNA sequence: TGTGCCAGCAGCTTAGCGTACGACGGGAAGGCCCTCACAACTTACAATGAGCAGTTCTTC. As protein: CASSLAYDGKALTTYNEQFF. The rearrangement joins TRBV7-8 to TRBJ2-1; a possible D gene is TRBD2 (5 bases). The CDR3 consists of 20 residues. Trimming left V 0 bases short and J 4 bases short, with 25 bases between. Germline V gene sequence: CDR1 SGHVS, CDR2 FQNEAQ.